This T cell receptor beta chain is from a study of T cell responses to AZD1222 COVID-19 vaccine. Points from the study as a whole: Repertoire sampling was restricted to post-peak T cell response timepoints. Once two AZD1222 doses were given, Spike-specific TCR breadth and depth went up. Clonal diversity may have been underestimated, and the donors were mostly white British, with more females than males. Just a handful of people given AZD1222 tested seropositive at baseline.

The germline V gene has CDR1 SEHNR and CDR2 FQNEAQ (reference sequence). There are 16 residues in the CDR3. Trimming removed 5 bases from V and 4 bases from J; junction bases left unmatched: 9. Clones were sequenced by immunoSEQ multiplex PCR, and TCRdb holds only the in-frame ones, with some missing. The table has 150,000 to 200,000 clones, about nine tenths seen once; the top ten hold roughly 1.2%. Comments on this clone: Antigen unknown.

This receptor was obtained from an adult who received the AZD1222 COVID-19 vaccine. Sequencing used peripheral blood, obtained 28 days after the second AZD1222 dose. V and J are TRBV7-9 and TRBJ2-1, with TRBD2 identical over 9 bases. CDR3 sequence reads: CASSHRASGTYNEQFF. The CDR3 DNA reads TGTGCCAGCAGCCACCGGGCTAGCGGGACTTACAATGAGCAGTTCTTC.